This record looks at one T cell receptor beta chain sequence and its context. As yet, its antigen is unknown. The DNA is omitted, as the CDR3 cannot be located on it reliably, and the CDR3 follows TCRdb's listing. One entry per CDR3 protein, called by TCRdb with MiXCR from the 5' RACE reads. This sample has hundreds of thousands of distinct CDR3 sequences, with 6% to 6.5% found just once. The sample comes from a study of identical twins. General study findings and limits: Invariant MAIT and iNKT cells are populations that could partly confound zero-insertion analyses. While abundant cord blood beta clonotypes carried fewer insertions, memory repertoires showed no such pattern. Modeled out-of-frame TCR alpha sharing in monozygotic twins fell below observed levels.

Per the germline V gene, CDR1 is SGHAT and CDR2 is FQNNGV. The CDR3 totals 13 residues, both ends included. This sequence was found in a man between 18 and 29 years old in good health. J is TRBJ2-1 and V is TRBV11-2. Sequences were obtained from naive T cells sorted from blood. CDR3 protein: CASSFGFGSDLFF.